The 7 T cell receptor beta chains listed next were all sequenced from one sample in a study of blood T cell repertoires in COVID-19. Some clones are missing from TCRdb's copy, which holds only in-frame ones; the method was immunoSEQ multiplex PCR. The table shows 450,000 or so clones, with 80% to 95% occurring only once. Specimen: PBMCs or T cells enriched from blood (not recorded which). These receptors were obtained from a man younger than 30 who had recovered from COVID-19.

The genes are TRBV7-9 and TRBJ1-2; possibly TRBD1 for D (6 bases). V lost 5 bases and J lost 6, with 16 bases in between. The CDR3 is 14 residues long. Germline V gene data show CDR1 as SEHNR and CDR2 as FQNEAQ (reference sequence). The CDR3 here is CASSQNRESDGYTF. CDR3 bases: TGTGCCAGCAGCCAAAACAGGGAATCAGATGGCTACACCTTC.

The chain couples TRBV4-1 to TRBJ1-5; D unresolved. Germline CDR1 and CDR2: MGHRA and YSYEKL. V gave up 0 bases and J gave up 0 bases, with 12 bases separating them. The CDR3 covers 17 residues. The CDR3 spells CASSQDLRTYSNQPQHF. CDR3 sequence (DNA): TGCGCCAGCAGCCAAGATCTCCGGACTTATAGCAATCAGCCCCAGCATTTT.

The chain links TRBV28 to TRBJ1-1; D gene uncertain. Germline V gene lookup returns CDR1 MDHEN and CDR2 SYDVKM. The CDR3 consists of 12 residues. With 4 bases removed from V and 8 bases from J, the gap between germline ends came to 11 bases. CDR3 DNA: TGTGCCAGCAGTTCTCCCGGGAGGGAAGCTTTCTTT. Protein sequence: CASSSPGREAFF.

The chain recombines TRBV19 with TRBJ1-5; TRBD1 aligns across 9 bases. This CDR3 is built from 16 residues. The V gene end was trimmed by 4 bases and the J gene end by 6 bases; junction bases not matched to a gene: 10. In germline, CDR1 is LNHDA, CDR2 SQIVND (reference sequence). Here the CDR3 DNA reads TGTGCCAGTAGTAGACCTCCGGGACAGGGTCCTCAGCCCCAGCATTTT. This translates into CASSRPPGQGPQPQHF.

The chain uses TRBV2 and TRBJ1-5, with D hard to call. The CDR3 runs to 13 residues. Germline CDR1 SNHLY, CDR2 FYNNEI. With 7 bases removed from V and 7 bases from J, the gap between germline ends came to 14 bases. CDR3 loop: CASIVREGQPQHF. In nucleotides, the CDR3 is TGTGCCAGCATTGTGAGGGAAGGACAGCCCCAGCATTTT.

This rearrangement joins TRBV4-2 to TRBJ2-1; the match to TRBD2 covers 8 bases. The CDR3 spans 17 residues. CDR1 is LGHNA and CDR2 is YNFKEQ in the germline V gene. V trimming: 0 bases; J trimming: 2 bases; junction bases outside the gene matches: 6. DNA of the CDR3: TGTGCCAGCAGCCAAGACCTGCGGGAGGAGACCTACAATGAGCAGTTCTTC. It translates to CASSQDLREETYNEQFF.

CDR3: CASRKRDSQSGNEQFF. CDR3 DNA sequence: TGTGCCAGCAGGAAGAGGGACAGTCAATCGGGGAATGAGCAGTTCTTC. The rearrangement links TRBV2 to TRBJ2-1, with 7 nucleotides matching TRBD1. After removal of 6 bases from V and 7 bases from J, the junction contained 15 bases not matched to a gene. This CDR3 is 16 amino acids long. CDR1 and CDR2 (germline): SNHLY, FYNNEI.